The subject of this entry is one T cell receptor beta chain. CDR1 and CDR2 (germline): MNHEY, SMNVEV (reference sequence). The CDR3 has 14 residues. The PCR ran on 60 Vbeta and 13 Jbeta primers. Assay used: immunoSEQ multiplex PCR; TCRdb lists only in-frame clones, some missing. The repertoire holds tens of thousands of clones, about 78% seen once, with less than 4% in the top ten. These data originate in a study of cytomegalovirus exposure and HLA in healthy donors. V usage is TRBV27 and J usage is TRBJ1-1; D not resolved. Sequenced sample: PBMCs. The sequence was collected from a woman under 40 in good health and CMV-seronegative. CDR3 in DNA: TGTGTATGCCGGGAATTCTCAATGAACACTGAAGCTTTCTTT. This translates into CVCREFSMNTEAFF.